This entry is about one T cell receptor beta chain. Its antigen is undetermined. These data belong to a study of cytomegalovirus exposure and HLA in healthy donors. Per germline, CDR1 SGHNT and CDR2 YYREEE (reference sequence). Trimming removed 3 bases at V and 5 bases at J, with 11 bases between. The CDR3 has 13 residues. Notes on the study in general: Sequencing had likely introduced a cluster of highly shared sequence variants as an artifact. With later analysis, a missense DCLRE1C variant became linked to TCR beta V- and J-gene trimming.

Use of 60 Vbeta and 13 Jbeta primers characterized the PCR. Sequenced by immunoSEQ multiplex PCR; TCRdb stores in-frame clones only, minus some. The sample has around 150,000 clones; 77% are singletons. The specimen sequenced was PBMCs. This clonotype was sampled from a male donor in good health and CMV-seropositive. The chain is built from TRBV5-4 and TRBJ1-1, with D perhaps TRBD1 (5 bases). The CDR3 loop is CASSWERGTEAFF. DNA of the CDR3: TGTGCCAGCAGCTGGGAACGGGGGACTGAAGCTTTCTTT.